Sequencing of this T cell receptor beta chain was carried out in a study of siplizumab effects on memory and regulatory T cells. This clone appeared a single time. Germline CDR1 is SGHTA and CDR2 is FQGTGA. There are 14 residues in the CDR3. Trimming took off 5 bases at V and 4 bases at J, with 14 bases between the two ends. Assay: immunoSEQ multiplex PCR; the TCRdb copy retains only in-frame clones and omits some. Of about 91,000 clones in the sample, about 96% were seen once. Sequenced material: naive CD4+ T cells sorted from blood. The chain combines TRBV7-3 with TRBJ1-1; no clear D gene. The source is a human donor in good health. CDR3 residues: CASSPGPRGTEAFF. CDR3 nucleotides: TGTGCCAGCAGCCCAGGCCCCCGGGGCACTGAAGCTTTCTTT.